The clone carrying this TCR beta chain occurred once. This sample was included in a study of blood T cell repertoires in COVID-19. Produced via immunoSEQ multiplex PCR; TCRdb's table is partial and in-frame only. Of under 200,000 clones listed, about 81% are singletons. Germline V gene lookup returns CDR1 SQVTM and CDR2 ANQGSEA. The CDR3 runs 13 residues. Trimming removed 2 bases at V and 4 bases at J, with 11 bases between. Material: peripheral blood. The clonotype originates from a woman in her sixties with COVID-19, enrolled during active disease. This sequence joins TRBV29-1 and TRBJ1-1; possibly TRBD1 for D (6 bases). DNA of the CDR3: TGCAGCGTTGAACTAGGGGGGGGCACTGAAGCTTTCTTT. Amino acid sequence: CSVELGGGTEAFF.